These 13 T cell receptor beta chains share one sample of origin, sequenced in a study of T cells in Graves' hyperthyroidism and ophthalmopathy. Amplified regions were TCR beta CDR3 sequences from RNA transcripts. A first-round RT-PCR of the TCR CDR3 used the HTBI primer set. TCRdb recomputed calls from the multiplex PCR reads with MiXCR, one row per CDR3 protein. This table holds around 350,000 distinct CDR3 sequences, about 15% found once. Sequenced material: blood. The receptors shown here come from a woman in her 30s with Graves' ophthalmopathy.

This clonotype has only a few counts. V gene TRBV20-1 combines with J gene TRBJ1-5; TRBD1 matches at 9 bases. J was trimmed by 7 bases and V by 3 bases; bases with no gene match: 10. This CDR3 comprises 15 residues. The germline gives CDR1 DFQATT, CDR2 SNEGSKA (reference sequence). CDR3: CSASWGTGSMQPQHF. The CDR3 nucleotides are TGCAGTGCTAGCTGGGGGACAGGGAGTATGCAGCCCCAGCATTTT.

The rearrangement joins TRBV16 to TRBJ1-2, with a tentative D call TRBD1 (5 bases). The length of the CDR3 is 13 residues. CDR1 KGHSY and CDR2 FQNENV come from the germline V gene. Trimming shortened V by 0 bases and J by 8 bases, and 10 bases separated the two germline ends. The DNA of the CDR3 is TGTGCCAGCAGCCAATCAAGGGACTTGGGCTACACCTTC. Translation: CASSQSRDLGYTF.

There are many counts of this clonotype. The gene calls are TRBV20-1 and TRBJ2-7, with D uncertain. V was cut by 8 bases and J by 6 bases, with 14 bases left in between. CDR1 is DFQATT and CDR2 is SNEGSKA in the germline V gene (reference sequence). CDR3 length: 11 residues. For the CDR3, the DNA is TGCAGTTCTCCTCGGTCTACCGAGCAGTACTTC. Translating it yields CSSPRSTEQYF.

V and J are TRBV7-2 and TRBJ2-5, with 14 positions matching TRBD2. After removal of 5 bases from V and 7 bases from J, the junction contained 3 bases not matched to a gene. The CDR3 loop spans 14 amino acids. Germline CDR1 reads SGHTA; CDR2 reads FQGNSA. The CDR3 DNA reads as TGTGCCAGCAGCGCGGGACTAGCGGGGGTGACCCAGTACTTC. The encoded protein is CASSAGLAGVTQYF.

In its sample, this clonotype was seen a few times. The CDR3: CASSQGKGTEAFF. CDR3 nucleotide sequence: TGTGCCAGCAGCCAAGGCAAGGGGACTGAAGCTTTCTTT. The chain employs TRBV14 and TRBJ1-1; perhaps TRBD1 as D (5 bases). The CDR3 loop spans 13 amino acids. V was trimmed by 1 base and J by 5 bases, leaving 8 bases between them. Germline lookup yields CDR1 SGHDN and CDR2 FVKESK.

In its sample, this clonotype was seen a few times. The chain uses TRBV4-1 and TRBJ2-1; 12 positions agree with TRBD2. The CDR3 length is 21 residues. Trimming at V came to 3 bases and at J to 1 base, leaving 16 bases not matched to a gene. Germline CDR1 is MGHRA and CDR2 is YSYEKL. The CDR3 loop is CASSHPPRGLAGGSSYNEQFF. DNA for the CDR3: TGCGCCAGCAGCCACCCCCCCCGCGGGCTAGCGGGGGGGTCTTCCTACAATGAGCAGTTCTTC.

This clonotype was recorded at least ten times. V gene TRBV30 combines with J gene TRBJ2-3; 8 bases match TRBD2. CDR1 GTSNPN and CDR2 SVGIG come from the germline V gene (reference sequence). Trimming removed 8 bases from V and 6 bases from J; junction bases left unmatched: 13. The CDR3 covers 14 residues. Here the CDR3 reads CALLAVMRGDTQYF. The CDR3 DNA follows: TGTGCCCTACTAGCGGTTATGAGGGGGGATACGCAGTATTTT.

Only one count was recorded for this clonotype. V gene TRBV19 combines with J gene TRBJ2-1; TRBD1 agrees at 8 bases. Losses at the gene ends were 3 bases for V and 3 bases for J; bases not matched to a gene: 1. The CDR3 is 14 amino acids. CDR1 and CDR2 from the germline V gene are LNHDA and SQIVND (reference sequence). CDR3 in amino acids: CASSITGGYNEQFF. CDR3 DNA sequence: TGTGCCAGTAGTATCACAGGGGGCTACAATGAGCAGTTCTTC.

The V gene is TRBV20-1, the J gene TRBJ1-2; unclear D gene. Germline assignment: CDR1 DFQATT and CDR2 SNEGSKA (reference sequence). The CDR3 is 12 amino acids. V gave up 3 bases and J gave up 5 bases, with 10 bases separating them. CDR3 nucleotides: TGCAGTGCTAGCGTTACGGGGTATGGCTACACCTTC. This gives the protein CSASVTGYGYTF.

Note on this clonotype: This could be a read error, since a much larger clone is one nucleotide away. The V call is TRBV20-1, the J call TRBJ1-6, with D unresolved. Trimming took 3 bases from V and 17 from J, leaving 14 bases between them. Germline values: CDR1 DFQATT, CDR2 SNEGSKA (reference sequence). This CDR3 is 11 amino acids long. The CDR3 region has the DNA TGCAGTGCTAGTTTGCCTCCGGCCATCCACTTT. This translates into CSASLPPAIHF.

This clonotype came up a few times. The V gene is TRBV19, the J gene TRBJ1-2, with D hard to call. CDR3 size: 16 residues. The germline V and J ends were trimmed by 7 bases and 0 bases, with 18 bases remaining between them. CDR1 is LNHDA, CDR2 SQIVND, per germline (reference sequence). The CDR3 DNA sequence: TGTGCCAGTAAGACAAAGAGTAAGGTGGCTAACTATGGCTACACCTTC. This gives the protein CASKTKSKVANYGYTF.

This clonotype appeared many times. The CDR3 sequence: CASSLVPPIRFSPLHF. CDR3 nucleotide sequence: TGTGCCAGCAGCTTAGTGCCCCCAATTAGGTTTTCACCCCTCCACTTT. This sequence joins TRBV7-2 and TRBJ1-6, with D unresolved. The length of the CDR3 is 16 residues. CDR1 and CDR2 (germline): SGHTA, FQGNSA. V dropped 1 base and J dropped 9 bases, with 16 bases sitting between them. The full variable domain, rest sourced from reference TRBV7-2 and TRBJ1-6, is GAGVSQSPSNKVTEKGKDVELRCDPISGHTALYWYRQSLGQGLEFLIYFQGNSAPDKSGLPSDRFSAERTGGSVSTLTIQRTQQEDSAVYLCASSLVPPIRFSPLHFGNGTRLTVT.

This clonotype showed up many times. The rearrangement uses TRBV20-1 and TRBJ2-2; D is possibly TRBD2 (5 bases). The germline V gene has CDR1 DFQATT and CDR2 SNEGSKA (reference sequence). This CDR3 contains 12 residues. Trimming removed 1 base at V and 6 bases at J, with 6 bases between. CDR3 DNA: TGCAGTGCTAGAGGAGGGCCCGGGGAGCTGTTTTTT. Translating gives CSARGGPGELFF.